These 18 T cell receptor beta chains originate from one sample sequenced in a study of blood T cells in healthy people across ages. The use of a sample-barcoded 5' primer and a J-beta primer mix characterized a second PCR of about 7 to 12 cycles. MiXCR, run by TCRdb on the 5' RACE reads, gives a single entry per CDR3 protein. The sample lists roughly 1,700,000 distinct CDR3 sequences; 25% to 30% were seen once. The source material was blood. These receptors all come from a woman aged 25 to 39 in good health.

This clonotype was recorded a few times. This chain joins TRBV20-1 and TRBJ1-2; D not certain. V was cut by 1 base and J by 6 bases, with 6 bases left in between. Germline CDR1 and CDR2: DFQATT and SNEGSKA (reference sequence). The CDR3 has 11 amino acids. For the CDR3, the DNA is TGCAGTGCTAGAGTCCGGAATGGCTACACCTTC. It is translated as CSARVRNGYTF.

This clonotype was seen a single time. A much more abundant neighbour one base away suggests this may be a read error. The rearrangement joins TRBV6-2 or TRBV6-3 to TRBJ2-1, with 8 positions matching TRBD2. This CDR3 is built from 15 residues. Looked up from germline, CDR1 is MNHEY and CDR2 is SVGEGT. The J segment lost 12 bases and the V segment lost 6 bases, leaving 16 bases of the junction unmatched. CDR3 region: CASSYASGLYDGQFF. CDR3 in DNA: TGTGCCAGCAGCTACGCTAGCGGGCTATACGATGGGCAGTTCTTC.

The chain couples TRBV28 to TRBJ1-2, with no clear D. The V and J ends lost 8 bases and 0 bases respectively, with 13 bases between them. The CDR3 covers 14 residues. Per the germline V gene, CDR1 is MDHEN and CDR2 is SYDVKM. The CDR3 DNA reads TGTGCCAGCCAAACAGACAACCCTAACTATGGCTACACCTTC. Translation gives CASQTDNPNYGYTF.

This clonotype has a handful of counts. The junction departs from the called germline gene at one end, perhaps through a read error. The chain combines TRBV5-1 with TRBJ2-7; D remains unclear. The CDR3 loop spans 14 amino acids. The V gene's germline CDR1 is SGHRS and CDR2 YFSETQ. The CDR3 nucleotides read TGCGCCAGCAGCTTGGACTCCCAATCCTCCGAGCAGTACTTC. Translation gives CASSLDSQSSEQYF.

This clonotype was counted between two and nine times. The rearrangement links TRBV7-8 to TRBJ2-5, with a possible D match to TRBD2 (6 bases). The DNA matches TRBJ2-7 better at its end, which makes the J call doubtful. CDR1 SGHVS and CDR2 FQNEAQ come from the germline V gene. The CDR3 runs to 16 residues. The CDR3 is CASSLAYGGLDAEQYF. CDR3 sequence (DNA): TGTGCCAGCAGCTTAGCGTACGGGGGACTGGACGCCGAGCAGTACTTC.

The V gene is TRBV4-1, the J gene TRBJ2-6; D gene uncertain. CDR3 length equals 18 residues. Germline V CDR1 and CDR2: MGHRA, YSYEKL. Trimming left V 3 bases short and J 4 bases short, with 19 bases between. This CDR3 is CASSHTQTQSSGANVLTF. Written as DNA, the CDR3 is TGCGCCAGCAGCCATACTCAGACGCAGTCCTCCGGGGCCAACGTCCTGACTTTC.

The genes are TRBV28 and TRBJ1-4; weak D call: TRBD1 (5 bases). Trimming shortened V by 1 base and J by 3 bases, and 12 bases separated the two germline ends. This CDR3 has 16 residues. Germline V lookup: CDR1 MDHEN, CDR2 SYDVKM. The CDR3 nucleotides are TGTGCCAGCAGTTTATCCGGGGCAGGTTCTAATGAAAAACTGTTTTTT. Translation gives CASSLSGAGSNEKLFF. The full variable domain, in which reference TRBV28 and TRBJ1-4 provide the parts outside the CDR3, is DVKVTQSSRYLVKRTGEKVFLECVQDMDHENMFWYRQDPGLGLRLIYFSYDVKMKEKGDIPEGYSVSREKKERFSLILESASTNQTSMYLCASSLSGAGSNEKLFFGSGTQLSVL.

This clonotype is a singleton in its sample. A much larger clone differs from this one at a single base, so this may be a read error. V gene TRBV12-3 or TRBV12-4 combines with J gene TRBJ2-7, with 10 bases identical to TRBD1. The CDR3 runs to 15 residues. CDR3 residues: CTSSPSGTGAYEQYF. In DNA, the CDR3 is TGTACCAGCAGTCCCTCCGGGACAGGGGCCTACGAGCAGTACTTC.

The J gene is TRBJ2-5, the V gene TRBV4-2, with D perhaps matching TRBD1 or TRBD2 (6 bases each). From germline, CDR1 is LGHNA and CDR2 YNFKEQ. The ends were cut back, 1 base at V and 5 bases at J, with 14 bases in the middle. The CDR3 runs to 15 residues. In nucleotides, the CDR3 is TGTGCCAGCAGCCAAGGGAGGGGGGCGAGTGAGACCCAGTACTTC. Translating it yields CASSQGRGASETQYF.

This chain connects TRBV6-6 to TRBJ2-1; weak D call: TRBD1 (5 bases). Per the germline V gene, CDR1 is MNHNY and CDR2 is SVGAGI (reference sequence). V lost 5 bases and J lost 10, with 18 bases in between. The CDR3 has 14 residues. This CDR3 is CASSPTDGQQEQFF. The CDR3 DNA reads TGTGCCAGCAGTCCGACGGACGGACAACAGGAGCAGTTCTTC.

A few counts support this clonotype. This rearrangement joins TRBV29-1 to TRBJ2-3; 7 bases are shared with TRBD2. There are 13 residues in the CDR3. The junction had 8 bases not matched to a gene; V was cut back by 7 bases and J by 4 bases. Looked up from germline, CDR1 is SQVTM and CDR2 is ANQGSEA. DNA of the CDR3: TGCAGCGGCGCCGGACTAGTTGCAGATACGCAGTATTTT. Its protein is CSGAGLVADTQYF.

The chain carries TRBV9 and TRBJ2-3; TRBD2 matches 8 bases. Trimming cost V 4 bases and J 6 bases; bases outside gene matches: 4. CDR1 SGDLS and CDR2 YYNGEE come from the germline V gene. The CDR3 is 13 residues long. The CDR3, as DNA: TGTGCCAGCAGCCCGGGGGGGCGGGATACGCAGTATTTT. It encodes CASSPGGRDTQYF.

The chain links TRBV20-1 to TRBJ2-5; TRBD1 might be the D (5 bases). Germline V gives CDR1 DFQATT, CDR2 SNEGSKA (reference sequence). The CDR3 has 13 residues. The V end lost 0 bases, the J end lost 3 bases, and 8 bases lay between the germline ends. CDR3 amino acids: CSARDYRKETQYF. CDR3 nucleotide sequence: TGCAGTGCTAGAGATTACAGGAAAGAGACCCAGTACTTC.

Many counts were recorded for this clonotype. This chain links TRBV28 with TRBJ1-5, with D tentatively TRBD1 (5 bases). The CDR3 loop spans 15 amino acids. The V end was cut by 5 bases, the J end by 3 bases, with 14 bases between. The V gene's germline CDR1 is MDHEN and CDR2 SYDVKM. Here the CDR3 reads CASSRDRGDNQPQHF. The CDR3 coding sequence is TGTGCCAGCAGTCGGGATCGAGGGGACAATCAGCCCCAGCATTTT.

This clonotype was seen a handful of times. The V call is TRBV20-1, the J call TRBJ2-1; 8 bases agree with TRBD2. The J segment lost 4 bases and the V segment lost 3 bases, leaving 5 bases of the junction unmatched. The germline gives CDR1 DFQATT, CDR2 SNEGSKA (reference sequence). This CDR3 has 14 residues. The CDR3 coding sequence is TGCAGTGCTAGCACTAGCGGCTATTACAATGAGCAGTTCTTC. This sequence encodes CSASTSGYYNEQFF.

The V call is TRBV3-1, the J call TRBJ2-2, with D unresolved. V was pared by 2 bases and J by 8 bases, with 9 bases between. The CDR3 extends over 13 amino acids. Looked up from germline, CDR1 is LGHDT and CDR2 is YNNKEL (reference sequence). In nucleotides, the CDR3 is TGTGCCAGCAGCCAACGACACGCGGGGGAGCTGTTTTTT. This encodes CASSQRHAGELFF.

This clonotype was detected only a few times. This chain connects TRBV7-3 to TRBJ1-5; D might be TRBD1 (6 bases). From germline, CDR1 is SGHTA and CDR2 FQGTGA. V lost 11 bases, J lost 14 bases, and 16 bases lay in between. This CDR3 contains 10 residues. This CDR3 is CARGGRDKHF. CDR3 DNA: TGTGCCCGGGGGGGCCGGGACAAGCATTTT.

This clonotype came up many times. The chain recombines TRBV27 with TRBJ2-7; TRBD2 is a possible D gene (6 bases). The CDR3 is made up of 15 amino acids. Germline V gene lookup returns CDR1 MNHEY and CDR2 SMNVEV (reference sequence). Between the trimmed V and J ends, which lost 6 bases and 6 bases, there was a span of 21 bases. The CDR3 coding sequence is TGTGCCAGCAGCCGCGGGGTACCCGGCGGACTCGAGCAGTACTTC. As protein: CASSRGVPGGLEQYF.